Listed here is a single T cell receptor (beta chain). Its specificity is unknown. This sample was taken from a study of T cells in Graves' hyperthyroidism and ophthalmopathy. Across the whole study: Before any treatment, at initial diagnosis, peripheral blood was collected.

Study conclusions and caveats: The model made its ophthalmopathy prediction, and onset followed a median about 6 months later.

The cohort's ophthalmopathy patients, a group with duration under 3 months, had a Clinical Activity Score of at least 3 and a NOSPECS grade of at least 4. The study left out patients who had uncontrolled infection, other autoimmune disease, pregnancy or lactation. Researchers amplified the TCR beta CDR3 regions from RNA transcripts. First-round RT-PCR targeting the TCR CDR3 was performed with the HTBI primer set. TCRdb reprocessed the multiplex PCR reads with MiXCR, giving one entry per CDR3 protein. Among around 600,000 distinct CDR3 sequences listed, about 16% were seen once. The clonotype was recovered from a woman aged 40 to 49 with Graves' ophthalmopathy. Sequencing input: blood.

CDR3: CASSVDGGNYGYTF. DNA of the CDR3: TGTGCCAGCAGCGTAGATGGGGGAAACTATGGCTACACCTTC. The J gene is TRBJ1-2, the V gene TRBV9; D may be TRBD1 (5 bases). The germline CDR1 and CDR2 sequences are SGDLS and YYNGEE. CDR3 length: 14 residues. The V and J ends lost 0 bases and 2 bases respectively, with 8 bases between them. The full variable domain, with the rest looked up from reference TRBV9 and TRBJ1-2, is DSGVTQTPKHLITATGQRVTLRCSPRSGDLSVYWYQQSLDQGLQFLIQYYNGEERAKGNILERFSAQQFPDLHSELNLSSLELGDSALYFCASSVDGGNYGYTFGSGTRLTVV.